This entry features one TCR beta chain sequence. These data belong to a study of cytomegalovirus exposure and HLA in healthy donors. PCR was performed using 60 Vbeta and 13 Jbeta primers. The assay was immunoSEQ multiplex PCR, and TCRdb's table has in-frame clones only and misses some. Among around 58,000 clones listed, about 77% were seen once. The germline CDR1 and CDR2 sequences are MNHEY and SMNVEV (reference sequence). This CDR3 is 19 amino acids long. Trimming left V 0 bases short and J 0 bases short, with 18 bases between. The sequencing input was PBMCs. The TCR sequence derives from a female donor in good health and CMV-seronegative. The V gene is TRBV27, the J gene TRBJ2-1; D possibly corresponds to TRBD2 (5 bases). The CDR3: CASSLSWVGRASSYNEQFF. The CDR3 DNA reads TGTGCCAGCAGTTTATCGTGGGTTGGGCGGGCTAGCTCCTACAATGAGCAGTTCTTC.